This T cell receptor (beta chain) originates from a study of cytomegalovirus exposure and HLA in healthy donors. Findings and caveats of the study: The authors later found HLA-associated TCR beta chains more clonally expanded than equally common others. Researchers had no immune exposure information except CMV serostatus available. Later analysis reportedly placed an Asian-associated ancestry cluster below the approximately 730-donor mean in N-insertions.

This clone was detected once. Its antigen is as yet unknown. PCR involved 60 Vbeta and 13 Jbeta primers. Data came from immunoSEQ multiplex PCR; TCRdb stores just in-frame clones and leaves some out. The sample has around 200,000 clones, under 80% seen once. V shed 5 bases and J shed 7 bases, with 8 bases lying between them. CDR1 is SQVTM and CDR2 is ANQGSEA in the germline V gene. The CDR3 spans 10 residues. The chain carries TRBV29-1 and TRBJ1-2; D is uncertain. Sequencing used PBMCs. This receptor was obtained from a girl under 10 years old in good health and CMV-seronegative. The CDR3 sequence is CSVSTGGYTF. The DNA of the CDR3 is TGCAGCGTTTCGACGGGTGGCTACACCTTC.